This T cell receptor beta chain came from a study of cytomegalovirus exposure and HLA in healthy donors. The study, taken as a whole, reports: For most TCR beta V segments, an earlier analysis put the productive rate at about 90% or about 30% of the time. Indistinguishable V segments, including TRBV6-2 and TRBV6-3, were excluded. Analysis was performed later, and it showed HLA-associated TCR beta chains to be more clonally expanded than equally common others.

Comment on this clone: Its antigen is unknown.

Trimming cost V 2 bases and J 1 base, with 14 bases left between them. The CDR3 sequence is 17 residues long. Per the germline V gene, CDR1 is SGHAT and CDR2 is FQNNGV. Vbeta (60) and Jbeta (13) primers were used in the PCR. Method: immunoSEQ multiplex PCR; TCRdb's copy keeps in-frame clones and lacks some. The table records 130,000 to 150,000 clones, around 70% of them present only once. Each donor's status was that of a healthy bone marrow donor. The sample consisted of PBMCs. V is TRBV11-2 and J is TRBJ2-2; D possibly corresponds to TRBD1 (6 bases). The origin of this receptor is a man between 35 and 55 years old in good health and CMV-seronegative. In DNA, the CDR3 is TGTGCCAGCAGCTTACTACCAGGGGCAGGGAACACCGGGGAGCTGTTTTTT. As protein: CASSLLPGAGNTGELFF.